The present entry profiles one TCR beta chain with its context. This entry comes from a study of blood T cell repertoires in COVID-19. Across the study: Samples of COVID-19 (acute and convalescent) were obtained from the United States, Italy and Spain.

Per the original data handling: Using reference gene primer amplification, nucleated cell counts were estimated. Here immunoSEQ multiplex PCR was the method, and the copy in TCRdb shows in-frame clones only, minus some. V and J calls and clone size come straight from that table; D and trimming were deduced from the DNA. The top ten clones hold around 36% of a sample with fewer than 40,000 clones, roughly 90% of them seen once. This CDR3 has 15 residues. The V gene is TRBV21-1, the J gene TRBJ1-5. TRBV21-1 is assigned pseudogene status. This receptor was taken from a man in his sixties or seventies with active COVID-19. Source material: peripheral blood. This CDR3 is CASSKEGGGSQPQHF. The CDR3 DNA reads as TGTGCCAGCAGCAAAGAGGGGGGGGGTAGTCAGCCCCAGCATTTT.